A selection of T cell receptor beta chains follows, all from one sample in a study of Graves' ophthalmopathy and Graves' hyperthyroidism. A single record per CDR3 protein comes from TCRdb applying MiXCR to the multiplex PCR reads. The sample includes hundreds of thousands of distinct CDR3 sequences, about 20% of them seen just once. Material for sequencing was peripheral blood. These TCRs come from a woman aged 18-29 years with stable Graves' hyperthyroidism. Some clones in this sample may be carry-over from other donors' samples. Each CDR3 is given with its conserved first and last residue. A D gene is named only where the DNA matches it firmly. Size is omitted from some rows. Given values are once, few, many or a class for expanded clones.

J,D,V,size,DNA,CDR3
TRBJ1-1,-,TRBV29-1,many,TGCAGCGTGTGGTTTTCTCCTGACACTGAAGCTTTCTTT,CSVWFSPDTEAFF
TRBJ1-2,-,TRBV7-2,many,TGTGCCAGCAGCACCTCCTTATATGGCTACACCTTC,CASSTSLYGYTF
TRBJ2-2,-,TRBV6-1,-,TGTGCCAGCATAGGACACCGCACCGACACCGGGGAGCTGTTTTTT,CASIGHRTDTGELFF
TRBJ2-5,TRBD2,TRBV2,-,TGTGCCAGCAGTGATTTATTTACTAGCGGGAGCTGGGAGACCCAGTACTTC,CASSDLFTSGSWETQYF
TRBJ1-5,-,TRBV4-1,many,TGCGCCAGCAGCCAAGCTTTAAATCAGCCCCAGCATTTT,CASSQALNQPQHF
TRBJ2-5,-,TRBV7-2,many,TGTGCCAGCAGCCGGGTTATGGCCTTAGAGACCCAGTACTTC,CASSRVMALETQYF
TRBJ1-2,-,TRBV30,many,TGTGCCTGGAGCCAAAACCTCCGGGCCTATGGCTACACCTTC,CAWSQNLRAYGYTF
TRBJ2-3,TRBD1,TRBV27,few,TGTGCCACGGTAGACAGGGGACTCACAGATACGCAGTATTTT,CATVDRGLTDTQYF
TRBJ2-7,TRBD2,TRBV7-2,-,TGTGCCAGCAGCCCAGGGGTAGCGGGACTGGGCGAGCAGTACTTC,CASSPGVAGLGEQYF
TRBJ1-5,-,TRBV6-1,many,TGTGCCAGCAGTGAGGTGGTGGGGGGTGTCTATAGCAATCAGCCCCAGCATTTT,CASSEVVGGVYSNQPQHF
TRBJ2-5,-,TRBV9,many,TGTGCCAGCAGCGGATCACTAGGGCTACAAGAGACCCAGTACTTC,CASSGSLGLQETQYF
TRBJ1-5,-,TRBV19,many,TGTGCCAGTAGTACAGGTGTTTACCAGCCCCAGCATTTT,CASSTGVYQPQHF
TRBJ1-1,-,TRBV19,many,TGTGCCAGTAAGTCGTCGCGGGAGAGGACTGAAGCTTTCTTT,CASKSSRERTEAFF
TRBJ1-2,-,TRBV15,-,TGTGCCACCAGCAGGACACTGTTTAACTATGGCTACACCTTC,CATSRTLFNYGYTF
TRBJ1-2,TRBD1,TRBV6-5,-,TGTGCCAGCAGTTACTTTTCTATCCGACAGGGGAACTATGGCTACACCTTC,CASSYFSIRQGNYGYTF
TRBJ2-7,-,TRBV12-3/TRBV12-4,-,TGTGCCAGCAGTTCCCCCCTGACAGGTACCTACGAGCAGTACTTC,CASSSPLTGTYEQYF
TRBJ2-7,-,TRBV5-1,many,TGTGCCAGCAGCTTAGCCGGATTTTACGAGCAGTACTTC,CASSLAGFYEQYF
TRBJ2-7,TRBD1,TRBV20-1,many,TGCAGTGCTAGGGGACAGGGCAGGGAGCAGTACTTC,CSARGQGREQYF
TRBJ2-4,-,TRBV6-1,-,TGTGCCAGCAGGGTCGGAGGGTCCAACATTCAGTACTTC,CASRVGGSNIQYF
TRBJ1-1,-,TRBV6-5,-,TGTGCCAGCAGTTACTATTTGGACAGTACTGAAGCTTTCTTT,CASSYYLDSTEAFF
TRBJ1-1,-,TRBV11-2,many,TGTGCCAGCAGCTTCGTGGGCATTGAAGCTTTCTTT,CASSFVGIEAFF
TRBJ2-7,-,TRBV6-1,-,TGTGCCAGCACCTCTCCCCGGGGTTCTAGGGAGCAGTACTTC,CASTSPRGSREQYF
TRBJ2-7,TRBD2,TRBV11-2,many,TGTGCCAGCAGCTTAGAATCACTAGCGGGAGGGCCCTACGAGCAGTACTTC,CASSLESLAGGPYEQYF
TRBJ2-7,-,TRBV4-1,few,TGCGCCAGCAGCCGACAGGACGCCTACGAGCAGTACTTC,CASSRQDAYEQYF
TRBJ2-2,TRBD1,TRBV12-3/TRBV12-4,many,TGTGCCAGCAGTTTTCGAGGGGGCAGGACCGGGGAGCTGTTTTTT,CASSFRGGRTGELFF
TRBJ1-2,TRBD1,TRBV12-5,many,TGTGCTAGTGGTTTGGCCGGGACAGACCACTATGGCTACACCTTC,CASGLAGTDHYGYTF
TRBJ1-1,-,TRBV28,many,TGTGCCAGCTCGACTCGGCGGGCGGGGGGCACGGGGAACACTGAAGCTTTCTTT,CASSTRRAGGTGNTEAFF
TRBJ2-7,-,TRBV12-3/TRBV12-4,many,TGTGCCAGCAGTCCGCCGGACTTGCCCTACGAGCAGTACTTC,CASSPPDLPYEQYF
TRBJ2-4,TRBD2,TRBV20-1,-,TGCAGTGCTCCTACTAGCGGGGGGGTTCAAAACATTCAGTACTTC,CSAPTSGGVQNIQYF
TRBJ1-6,TRBD1,TRBV13,many,TGTGCCAGCAGCACAGGGACAGATAATTCACCCCTCCACTTT,CASSTGTDNSPLHF
TRBJ1-2,TRBD1,TRBV20-1,many,TGCAGTGCCACTGGGACAGGGTCGAATGGCTACACCTTC,CSATGTGSNGYTF
TRBJ2-7,-,TRBV19,few,TGTGCCAGTAGATTTTCGGACAGTCCCTACGAGCAGTACTTC,CASRFSDSPYEQYF
TRBJ1-2,-,TRBV6-1,-,TGTGCCAGCAGTGATGTCTATGGCTACACCTTC,CASSDVYGYTF
TRBJ2-7,-,TRBV2,many,TGTGCCAGCAGTGAAGCGCTTGGGGGCGAGCAGTACTTC,CASSEALGGEQYF
TRBJ2-5,-,TRBV6-1,-,TGTGCCAGCACTCCCATGGGGGGGCGCGAGACCCAGTACTTC,CASTPMGGRETQYF
TRBJ2-7,TRBD1,TRBV6-1,few,TGTGCCAGCTGCCGACAGGGGGGTTACGAGCAGTACTTC,CASCRQGGYEQYF
TRBJ1-5,TRBD1,TRBV27,many,TGTGCCAGCAAGTCGGCTTGGGACAGGTTAGATCAGCCCCAGCATTTT,CASKSAWDRLDQPQHF
TRBJ1-2,-,TRBV6-1,many,TGTGCCAGCAGTGTAACCGGCAACTATGGCTACACCTTC,CASSVTGNYGYTF
TRBJ1-2,-,TRBV20-1,-,TGCAGTGCTACTCCCCTCCGAGGACGTAACCTCTCTGGCTACACCTTC,CSATPLRGRNLSGYTF
TRBJ1-5,TRBD1,TRBV28,many,TGTGCCAGCAGTCCCTTTTTTCCTGGGACAGCCGATAATCAGCCCCAGCATTTT,CASSPFFPGTADNQPQHF
TRBJ2-7,TRBD2,TRBV6-1,many,TGTGCCAGCTGGACTAGCGGGCATCCCTCCTACGAGCAGTACTTC,CASWTSGHPSYEQYF
TRBJ2-2,-,TRBV19,many,TGTGCCAGTAGTATAAGGAAATCGAACACCGGGGAGCTGTTTTTT,CASSIRKSNTGELFF
TRBJ1-1,-,TRBV12-3/TRBV12-4,-,TGTGCCAGCAGTCCGCCCAACAGGGCGAACACTGAAGCTTTCTTT,CASSPPNRANTEAFF
TRBJ2-4,TRBD1,TRBV25-1,few,TGTGCCAGCAGCTGGGGACAGAAAAACATTCAGTACTTC,CASSWGQKNIQYF
TRBJ1-1,-,TRBV5-1,-,TGCGCCAGCAGCTTGGCGACAGGAAATATGAACACTGAAGCTTTCTTT,CASSLATGNMNTEAFF
TRBJ2-5,-,TRBV12-3/TRBV12-4,-,TGTGCCAGCAGTTTTACACTCTCGTACCAAGAGACCCAGTACTTC,CASSFTLSYQETQYF
TRBJ2-2,-,TRBV10-3,many,TGTGCCATCAGTCAACCGAGTAGCGCGAACACCGGGGAGCTGTTTTTT,CAISQPSSANTGELFF
TRBJ1-5,-,TRBV30,few,TGTGCCTGGAGTTTTTCGGGGGGGCGAGGCAATCAGCCCCAGCATTTT,CAWSFSGGRGNQPQHF
TRBJ2-5,-,TRBV12-3/TRBV12-4,few,TGTGCCAGCAGTTCGGACACGGGGACCCAGTACTTC,CASSSDTGTQYF
TRBJ2-7,-,TRBV4-2,-,TGTGCCAGCAGCCACGAACCCGGGACTCCGACCTACGAGCAGTACTTC,CASSHEPGTPTYEQYF
TRBJ2-7,-,TRBV28,many,TGTGCCAGCAGTTCGGGGGACACCGGGTACGAGCAGTACTTC,CASSSGDTGYEQYF
TRBJ2-2,-,TRBV12-3/TRBV12-4,few,TGTGCCAGCAGTTTTCCTGCTGCTTGGGAGCTGTTTTTT,CASSFPAAWELFF
TRBJ1-2,TRBD1,TRBV29-1,many,TGCAGCGTTCACAGAGGGGCACAGGGGGCCAACTATGGCTACACCTTC,CSVHRGAQGANYGYTF